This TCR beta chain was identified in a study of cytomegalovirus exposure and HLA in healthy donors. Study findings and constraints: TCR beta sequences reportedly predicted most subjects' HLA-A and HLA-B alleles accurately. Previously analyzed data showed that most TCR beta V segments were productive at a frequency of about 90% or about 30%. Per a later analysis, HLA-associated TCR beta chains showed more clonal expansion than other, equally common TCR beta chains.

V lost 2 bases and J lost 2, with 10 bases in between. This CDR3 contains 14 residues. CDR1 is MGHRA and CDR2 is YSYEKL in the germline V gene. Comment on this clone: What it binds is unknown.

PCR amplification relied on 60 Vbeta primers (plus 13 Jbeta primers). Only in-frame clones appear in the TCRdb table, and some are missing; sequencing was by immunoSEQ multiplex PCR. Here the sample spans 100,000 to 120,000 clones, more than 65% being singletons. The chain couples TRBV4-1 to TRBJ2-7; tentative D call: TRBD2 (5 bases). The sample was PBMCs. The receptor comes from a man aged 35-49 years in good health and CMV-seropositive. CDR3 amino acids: CASSQTFGAYEQYF. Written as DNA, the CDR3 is TGCGCCAGCAGCCAAACGTTCGGGGCCTACGAGCAGTACTTC.